What follows are 26 T cell receptor beta chains derived from one specimen sequenced in a study of radiotherapy plus CTLA-4 blockade in lung cancer. Assay used: immunoSEQ multiplex PCR; TCRdb lists only in-frame clones, some missing. Among about 41,000 clones, 70% to 80% were seen once, and the ten largest hold approximately 8.3%. Sequences were derived from peripheral blood, sampled from a patient treated with radiotherapy plus ipilimumab. The receptor set was obtained from a human donor with non-small cell lung cancer who had stable disease on radiotherapy plus ipilimumab.

V and J are TRBV9 and TRBJ2-2; either TRBD1 or TRBD2 may supply D (6 bases each). The CDR3 has 15 amino acids. In germline, CDR1 is SGDLS, CDR2 YYNGEE. Trimming pared 0 bases from V and 5 bases from J, leaving 11 bases between. As DNA, the CDR3 is TGTGCCAGCAGCGTAGCTAGGGGGAGGACCGGGGAGCTGTTTTTT. It codes for CASSVARGRTGELFF.

CDR3 DNA sequence: TGCGCCAGCAGCGAGGGGGGGCCCTTGGGTGAGCAGTTCTTC. Its translation is CASSEGGPLGEQFF. The genes are TRBV5-1 and TRBJ2-1; TRBD2 is a possible D gene (7 bases). V was clipped by 4 bases and J by 9 bases, with 17 bases between them. The CDR3 sequence is 14 residues long. Germline CDR1 reads SGHRS; CDR2 reads YFSETQ.

This chain connects TRBV6-1 to TRBJ1-3; D uncertain. In germline, CDR1 is MNHNS, CDR2 SASEGT. This CDR3 spans 15 amino acids. Trimming removed 3 bases at V and 0 bases at J, with 9 bases between. The CDR3 loop is CASSEGRHSGNTIYF. The CDR3, as DNA: TGTGCCAGCAGTGAGGGCAGGCACTCTGGAAACACCATATATTTT.

V is TRBV5-1 and J is TRBJ1-2; D is uncertain. Trimming removed 4 bases from V and 4 bases from J, with 14 bases in between. CDR3 length: 14 amino acids. Looked up from germline, CDR1 is SGHRS and CDR2 is YFSETQ. The CDR3 loop reads CASSPDFPTYGYTF. CDR3 sequence (DNA): TGCGCCAGCAGCCCGGACTTCCCCACCTATGGCTACACCTTC.

This clone showed up just a few times. The chain links TRBV7-8 to TRBJ2-1; D is possibly TRBD2 (6 bases). The length of the CDR3 is 15 residues. Trimming pared 3 bases from V and 10 bases from J, leaving 19 bases between. CDR1 and CDR2 (germline): SGHVS, FQNEAQ. CDR3 in amino acids: CASSFRDSSKGEQFF. CDR3 nucleotide sequence: TGTGCCAGCAGCTTCAGGGACTCATCGAAGGGGGAGCAGTTCTTC.

The CDR3 region has the DNA TGTGCCAGCAGCTCGGGACTAGCGGGGCTCACCGGGGAGCTGTTTTTT. It is translated as CASSSGLAGLTGELFF. This sequence joins TRBV9 and TRBJ2-2; TRBD2 agrees at 13 bases. Unmatched junction bases numbered 4, after V lost 4 bases and J lost 4 bases. Per germline, CDR1 SGDLS and CDR2 YYNGEE. This CDR3 region has 16 residues.

The chain has TRBV6-1 and TRBJ1-1, with 8 bases lining up with TRBD1. After removal of 5 bases from V and 11 bases from J, the junction contained 4 bases not matched to a gene. This CDR3 comprises 11 residues. Germline V lookup: CDR1 MNHNS, CDR2 SASEGT. The CDR3 DNA follows: TGTGCCAGCAGTAGACAGGGGTTCGCTTTCTTT. Amino acid sequence: CASSRQGFAFF.

This chain uses TRBV7-6 with TRBJ1-4, with D maybe TRBD1 (6 bases). The V and J ends lost 5 bases and 5 bases respectively, with 18 bases between them. The CDR3 loop spans 16 amino acids. CDR1 and CDR2 from the germline V gene are SGHVS and FNYEAQ. DNA for the CDR3: TGTGCCAGCAGCGGACAAACAGGGCCGGGCAATGAAAAACTGTTTTTT. Translating gives CASSGQTGPGNEKLFF.

This clone came up a few times. V usage is TRBV19 and J usage is TRBJ1-5; 9 positions agree with TRBD1. Germline trimming cut 7 bases from V and 11 bases from J; bases unmatched to any gene: 6. The CDR3 has 12 amino acids. Germline CDR1 reads LNHDA; CDR2 reads SQIVND (reference sequence). The CDR3 DNA reads as TGTGCCAGTACACAGGGGGCCAGAGCCCAGCATTTT. It specifies CASTQGARAQHF.

J is TRBJ2-2 and V is TRBV25-1; TRBD1 matches at 8 bases. The V segment lost 2 bases and the J segment 1 base; nucleotides outside the gene matches: 3. The CDR3 consists of 16 residues. Germline loops: CDR1 MGHDK, CDR2 SYGVNS. The CDR3 DNA is TGTGCCAGCAGTGAAGCCGGGACAGGGAACACCGGGGAGCTGTTTTTT. Translated: CASSEAGTGNTGELFF. Combining the CDR3 with reference TRBV25-1 and TRBJ2-2 gives the whole variable domain EADIYQTPRYLVIGTGKKITLECSQTMGHDKMYWYQQDPGMELHLIHYSYGVNSTEKGDLSSESTVSRIRTEHFPLTLESARPSHTSQYLCASSEAGTGNTGELFFGEGSRLTVL.

The table lists this clone with a few counts. The chain uses TRBV5-4 and TRBJ2-7; 10 nucleotides align to TRBD1. CDR1 is SGHNT, CDR2 YYREEE, per germline (reference sequence). V shed 6 bases and J 4 bases; nucleotides not matched to a gene: 7. This CDR3 region has 14 residues. The CDR3 spells CASTRDRGLYEQYF. The CDR3 nucleotides are TGTGCCAGCACCCGGGACAGGGGACTTTACGAGCAGTACTTC.

V and J are TRBV29-1 and TRBJ2-7, with 9 nucleotides matching TRBD1. J lost 7 bases, V lost 7 bases, and 11 bases had no gene match. Germline values: CDR1 SQVTM, CDR2 ANQGSEA. The CDR3 has 13 residues. CDR3 in DNA: TGCAGCGGCCAGAGGTCCGGGACAGGGGAGCAGTACTTC. Translation: CSGQRSGTGEQYF.

The rearrangement links TRBV27 to TRBJ2-1; D not certain. V was cut by 6 bases and J by 10 bases, with 19 bases left in between. From germline, CDR1 is MNHEY and CDR2 SMNVEV (reference sequence). The CDR3 is 14 residues long. CDR3 protein: CASSPPHGRMEQFF. For the CDR3, the DNA is TGTGCCAGCAGCCCCCCCCACGGACGGATGGAGCAGTTCTTC.

This chain uses TRBV28 with TRBJ1-2; D might be TRBD1 (5 bases). Trimming pared 1 base from V and 8 bases from J, leaving 20 bases between. The length of the CDR3 is 16 residues. Germline CDR1 MDHEN, CDR2 SYDVKM. This CDR3 is CASSLYTGPRAGGYTF. The CDR3 DNA reads TGTGCCAGCAGTTTATACACGGGACCCCGAGCGGGGGGCTACACCTTC.

This clone was counted only a few times. This chain links TRBV12-5 with TRBJ1-3; D is unresolved. There are 14 residues in the CDR3. Germline V lookup: CDR1 LGHNT, CDR2 FRNRAP. With 2 bases removed from V and 2 bases from J, the gap between germline ends came to 7 bases. CDR3 amino acids: CASGLRTAGNTIYF. The DNA of the CDR3 is TGTGCTAGTGGTTTGAGGACCGCTGGAAACACCATATATTTT.

This chain joins TRBV7-2 and TRBJ2-1; tentatively, D is TRBD2 (6 bases). Germline V gene lookup returns CDR1 SGHTA and CDR2 FQGNSA. This CDR3 spans 12 amino acids. Trimming removed 1 base from V and 14 bases from J, with 12 bases in between. This CDR3 reads CASSLVRRDKFF. The CDR3 DNA reads TGTGCCAGCAGCTTAGTCCGGCGGGATAAGTTCTTC.

The chain uses TRBV27 and TRBJ2-7, with 8 bases that match TRBD2. J gave up 4 bases and V 5 bases, and 16 bases lay outside the gene matches. Germline assignment: CDR1 MNHEY and CDR2 SMNVEV (reference sequence). This CDR3 region has 17 residues. The CDR3 nucleotides are TGTGCCAGCAGTACCCCCGGGAGGGGCGTCCCTTTTTACGAGCAGTACGTC. Its protein product is CASSTPGRGVPFYEQYV.

This rearrangement joins TRBV7-2 to TRBJ1-2, with D maybe TRBD1 (5 bases). Germline values: CDR1 SGHTA, CDR2 FQGNSA. V shed 1 base and J shed 4 bases, with 13 bases lying between them. This CDR3 spans 15 amino acids. CDR3 region: CASSLGQGGTYGYTF. The CDR3 DNA sequence: TGTGCCAGCAGCTTAGGACAAGGCGGGACCTATGGCTACACCTTC.

This clone was detected ten times or more. The J gene is TRBJ2-2, the V gene TRBV11-3; D may be TRBD2 (6 bases). Trimming cost V 2 bases and J 4 bases, with 11 bases left between them. The germline V gene has CDR1 SGHNT and CDR2 YENEEA. This CDR3 has 15 amino acids. The CDR3 protein is CASSLSRGSTGELFF. The CDR3 coding sequence is TGTGCCAGCAGCTTATCACGGGGGAGCACCGGGGAGCTGTTTTTT. The full variable domain, rest sourced from reference TRBV11-3 and TRBJ2-2, is EAGVVQSPRYKIIEKKQPVAFWCNPISGHNTLYWYLQNLGQGPELLIRYENEEAVDDSQLPKDRFSAERLKGVDSTLKIQPAELGDSAVYLCASSLSRGSTGELFFGEGSRLTVL.

The V gene is TRBV18, the J gene TRBJ2-2; 10 bases fit TRBD2. The V gene's germline CDR1 is KGHSH and CDR2 LQKENI. After removal of 0 bases from V and 1 base from J, the junction contained 2 bases not matched to a gene. The CDR3 is made up of 17 amino acids. CDR3 sequence: CASSPPQRGGNTGELFF. The CDR3 nucleotides are TGTGCCAGCTCACCACCCCAGCGGGGGGGGAACACCGGGGAGCTGTTTTTT.

The rearrangement links TRBV30 to TRBJ2-5; perhaps TRBD2 as D (6 bases). The length of the CDR3 is 13 residues. The germline V and J ends were trimmed by 4 bases and 5 bases, with 14 bases remaining between them. Germline V gives CDR1 GTSNPN, CDR2 SVGIG (reference sequence). CDR3 in amino acids: CAWNWGAGETQYF. The CDR3, as DNA: TGTGCCTGGAATTGGGGTGCGGGGGAGACCCAGTACTTC.

The V call is TRBV27, the J call TRBJ1-6, with D perhaps matching TRBD1 (5 bases). V was shortened by 4 bases and J by 0 bases, with 16 bases between the two germline ends. Germline V lookup: CDR1 MNHEY, CDR2 SMNVEV (reference sequence). There are 18 residues in the CDR3. The CDR3 protein is CASSSLTDSSSYNSPLHF. DNA for the CDR3: TGTGCCAGCAGTTCCTTGACAGATTCGAGCTCCTATAATTCACCCCTCCACTTT.

This clone was counted between two and nine times. The chain is built from TRBV11-2 and TRBJ2-1, with D perhaps given as TRBD1 or TRBD2 (6 bases each). Germline V gene data show CDR1 as SGHAT and CDR2 as FQNNGV. The ends were cut back, 5 bases at V and 4 bases at J, with 18 bases in the middle. This CDR3 spans 16 amino acids. The CDR3 sequence is CASSAGIGGLYNEQFF. The CDR3, as DNA: TGTGCCAGCAGCGCCGGCATCGGGGGCCTATACAATGAGCAGTTCTTC.

As concerns this clone: The junction differs from germline at one of its ends, possibly a read error. This sequence joins TRBV9 and TRBJ2-5, with 10 bases lining up with TRBD2. The CDR3 is made up of 16 amino acids. Germline V gene sequence: CDR1 SGDLS, CDR2 YYNGEE. DNA of the CDR3: TGTGCCGGCAGCGTAGTAAGAGCGGGGGGGCCAGAGACCCAGTACTTC. Translating it yields CAGSVVRAGGPETQYF.

The V call is TRBV4-3, the J call TRBJ1-1; D not resolved. V gave up 4 bases and J gave up 3 bases, with 9 bases separating them. The CDR3 is made up of 13 amino acids. Germline lookup yields CDR1 LGHNA and CDR2 YSLEER. CDR3: CASSPTAYTEAFF. The CDR3 DNA reads TGCGCCAGCAGCCCTACAGCCTACACTGAAGCTTTCTTT.

This chain links TRBV29-1 with TRBJ2-3; D not resolved. The length of the CDR3 is 12 residues. V was shortened by 3 bases and J by 0 bases, with 4 bases between the two germline ends. CDR1 SQVTM and CDR2 ANQGSEA come from the germline V gene. The CDR3, as DNA: TGCAGCGTTGACCGAAGCACAGATACGCAGTATTTT. It is translated as CSVDRSTDTQYF.